The following is a T cell receptor beta chain sequence with its context. This sample was taken from a study of cytomegalovirus exposure and HLA in healthy donors. The CDR3 covers 12 residues. Trimming stripped 7 bases from V and 5 bases from J, with 11 bases between. Germline loops: CDR1 SGHTA, CDR2 FQGNSA. The PCR used 60 Vbeta and 13 Jbeta primers. Libraries were prepared by immunoSEQ multiplex PCR; TCRdb keeps only in-frame clonotypes and omits some of them. This table has almost 65,000 clones, roughly 80% appearing once. The chain links TRBV7-2 to TRBJ2-5; D is perhaps TRBD2 (5 bases). Sequenced: PBMCs. This TCR came from a male donor in good health and CMV-seropositive. This CDR3 reads CASTLTGETQYF. CDR3 nucleotide sequence: TGTGCCAGCACCTTGACGGGGGAGACCCAGTACTTC.